The following is a TCR beta chain sequence with its context. Its antigen is currently unknown. This specimen comes from a study of T cell responses to AZD1222 COVID-19 vaccine. Points from the study as a whole: White British donors predominated, females outnumbered males, and clonal diversity was possibly underestimated. Nearly half of spike-specific TCRs reportedly target unmutated variant regions. Only six or seven AZD1222 recipients tested seropositive at baseline. The study found Spike-specific TCR breadth and depth rose after two AZD1222 doses.

V lost 2 bases, J lost 6 bases, and 8 bases lay in between. This CDR3 region has 12 residues. Clones were read by immunoSEQ multiplex PCR, and TCRdb kept only the in-frame ones, dropping some. The table shows some 100,000 clones, with 86% occurring only once. This chain links TRBV23-1 with TRBJ2-7, with unresolved D. TRBV23-1 is an ORF, and what it does is uncertain. The sequence was collected from an adult in good health. The starting material was peripheral blood, obtained on day 0 of AZD1222 vaccination. CDR3: CASSQHTSEQYF. DNA of the CDR3: TGCGCCAGCAGTCAACACACCTCCGAGCAGTACTTC.